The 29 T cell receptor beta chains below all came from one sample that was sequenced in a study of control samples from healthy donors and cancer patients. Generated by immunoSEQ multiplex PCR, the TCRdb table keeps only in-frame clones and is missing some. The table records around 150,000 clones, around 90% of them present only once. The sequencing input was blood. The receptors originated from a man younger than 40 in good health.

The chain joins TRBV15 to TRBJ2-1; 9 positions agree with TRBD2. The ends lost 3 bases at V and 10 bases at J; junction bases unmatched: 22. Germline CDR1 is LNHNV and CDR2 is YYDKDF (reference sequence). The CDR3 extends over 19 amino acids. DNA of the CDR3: TGTGCCACCAGCAGGGCGGGAGGGCTAGCGGGTACCTCTCATTTCGAGCAGTTCTTC. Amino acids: CATSRAGGLAGTSHFEQFF.

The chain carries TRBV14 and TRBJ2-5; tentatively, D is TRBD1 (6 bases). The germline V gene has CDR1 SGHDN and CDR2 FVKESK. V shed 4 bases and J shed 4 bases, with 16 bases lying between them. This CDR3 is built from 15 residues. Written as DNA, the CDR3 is TGTGCCAGCAGCCCAAACACAGGGAACCGAGAGACCCAGTACTTC. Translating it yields CASSPNTGNRETQYF.

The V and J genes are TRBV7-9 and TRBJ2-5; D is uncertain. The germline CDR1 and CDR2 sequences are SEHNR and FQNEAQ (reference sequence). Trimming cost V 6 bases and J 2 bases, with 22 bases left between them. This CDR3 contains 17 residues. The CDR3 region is CASSHLGWSMGQETQYF. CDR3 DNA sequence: TGTGCCAGCAGTCATCTCGGCTGGTCTATGGGGCAAGAGACCCAGTACTTC. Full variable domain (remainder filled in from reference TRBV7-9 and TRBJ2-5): DTGVSQNPRHKITKRGQNVTFRCDPISEHNRLYWYRQTLGQGPEFLTYFQNEAQLEKSRLLSDRFSAERPKGSFSTLEIQRTEQGDSAMYLCASSHLGWSMGQETQYFGPGTRLLVL.

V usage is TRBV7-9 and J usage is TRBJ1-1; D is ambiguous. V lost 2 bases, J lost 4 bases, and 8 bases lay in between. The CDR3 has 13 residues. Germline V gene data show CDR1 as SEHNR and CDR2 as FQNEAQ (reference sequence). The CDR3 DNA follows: TGTGCCAGCAGCTTAAATCAATTCACTGAAGCTTTCTTT. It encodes CASSLNQFTEAFF.

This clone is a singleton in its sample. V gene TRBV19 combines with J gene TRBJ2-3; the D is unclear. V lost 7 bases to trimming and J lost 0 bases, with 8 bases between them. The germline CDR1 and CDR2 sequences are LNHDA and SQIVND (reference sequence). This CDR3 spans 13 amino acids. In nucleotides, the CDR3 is TGTGCCAGTACAGCTACTAGCACAGATACGCAGTATTTT. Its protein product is CASTATSTDTQYF.

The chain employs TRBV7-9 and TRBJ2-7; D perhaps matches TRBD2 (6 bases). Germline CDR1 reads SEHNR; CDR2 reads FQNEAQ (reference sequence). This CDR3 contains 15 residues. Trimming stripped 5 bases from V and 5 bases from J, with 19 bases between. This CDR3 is CASSRSGAGEHEQYF. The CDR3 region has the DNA TGTGCCAGCAGCCGTAGCGGAGCCGGTGAACACGAGCAGTACTTC.

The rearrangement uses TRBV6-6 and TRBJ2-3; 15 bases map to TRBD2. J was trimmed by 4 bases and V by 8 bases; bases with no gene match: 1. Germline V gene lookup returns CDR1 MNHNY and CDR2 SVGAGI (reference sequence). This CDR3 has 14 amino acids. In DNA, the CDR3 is TGTGCCAGCCGGACTAGCGGGGGGGCAGATACGCAGTATTTT. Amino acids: CASRTSGGADTQYF.

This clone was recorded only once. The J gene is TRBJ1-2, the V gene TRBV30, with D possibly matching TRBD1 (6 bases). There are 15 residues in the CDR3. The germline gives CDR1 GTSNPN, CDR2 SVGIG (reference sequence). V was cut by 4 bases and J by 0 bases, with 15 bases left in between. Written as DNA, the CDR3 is TGTGCCTGGATCCCCACCGGACAGACTAACTATGGCTACACCTTC. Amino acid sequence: CAWIPTGQTNYGYTF.

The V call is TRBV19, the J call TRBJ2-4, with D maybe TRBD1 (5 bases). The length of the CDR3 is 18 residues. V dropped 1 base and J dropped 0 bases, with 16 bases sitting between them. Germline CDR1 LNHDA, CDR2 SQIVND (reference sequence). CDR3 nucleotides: TGTGCCAGTAGTATAGGGACATCTAGGCTTTTAGCCAAAAACATTCAGTACTTC. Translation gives CASSIGTSRLLAKNIQYF.

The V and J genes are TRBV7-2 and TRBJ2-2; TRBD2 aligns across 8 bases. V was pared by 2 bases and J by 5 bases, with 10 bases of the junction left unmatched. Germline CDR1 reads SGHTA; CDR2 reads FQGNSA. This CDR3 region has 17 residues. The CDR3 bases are TGTGCCAGCAGCTTAACGGTTGGCCTAGCGGGTACCGGGGAGCTGTTTTTT. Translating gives CASSLTVGLAGTGELFF.

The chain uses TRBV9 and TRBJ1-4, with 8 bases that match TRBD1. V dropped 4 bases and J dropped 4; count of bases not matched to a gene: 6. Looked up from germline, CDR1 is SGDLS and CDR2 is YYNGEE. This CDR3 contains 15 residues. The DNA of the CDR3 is TGTGCCAGCAGCCAAGACAGGGGAGTTAATGAAAAACTGTTTTTT. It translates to CASSQDRGVNEKLFF.

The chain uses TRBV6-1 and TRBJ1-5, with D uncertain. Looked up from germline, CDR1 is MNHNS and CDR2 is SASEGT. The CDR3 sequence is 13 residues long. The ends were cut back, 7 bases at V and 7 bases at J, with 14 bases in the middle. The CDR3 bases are TGTGCCAGCACCCAAATGCCGGGCCAGCCCCAGCATTTT. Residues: CASTQMPGQPQHF.

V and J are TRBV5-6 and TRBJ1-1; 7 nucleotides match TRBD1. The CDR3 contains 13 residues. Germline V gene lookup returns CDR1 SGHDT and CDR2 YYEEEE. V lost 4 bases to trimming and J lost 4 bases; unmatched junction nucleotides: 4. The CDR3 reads CASSLDRRTEAFF. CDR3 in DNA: TGTGCCAGCAGCCTGGACAGGCGCACTGAAGCTTTCTTT.

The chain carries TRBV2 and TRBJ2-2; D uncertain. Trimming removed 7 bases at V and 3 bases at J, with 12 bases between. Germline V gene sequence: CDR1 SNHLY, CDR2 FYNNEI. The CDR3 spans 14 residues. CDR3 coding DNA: TGTGCCAGCACCTGGGCGGATGACACCGGGGAGCTGTTTTTT. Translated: CASTWADDTGELFF.

Here the CDR3 DNA reads TGTGCCAGCAGTTACGGGACAGGCGACACAGATACGCAGTATTTT. Encoded protein: CASSYGTGDTDTQYF. The chain is built from TRBV6-2 or TRBV6-3 and TRBJ2-3; 8 bases are a match to TRBD1. The CDR3 has 15 amino acids. The germline CDR1 and CDR2 sequences are MNHEY and SVGEGT. J gave up 2 bases and V 2 bases, and 3 bases lay outside the gene matches.

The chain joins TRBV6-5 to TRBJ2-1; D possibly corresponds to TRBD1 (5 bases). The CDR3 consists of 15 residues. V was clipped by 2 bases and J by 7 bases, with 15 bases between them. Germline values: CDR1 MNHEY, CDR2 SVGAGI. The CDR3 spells CASSYHTGSPNEQFF. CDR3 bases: TGTGCCAGCAGTTACCACACAGGATCCCCTAATGAGCAGTTCTTC.

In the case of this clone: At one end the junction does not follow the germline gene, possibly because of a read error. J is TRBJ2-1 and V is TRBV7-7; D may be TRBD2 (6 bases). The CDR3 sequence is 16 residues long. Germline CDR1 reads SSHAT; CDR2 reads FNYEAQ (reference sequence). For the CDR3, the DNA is TGTGCTAGCAGCCCCCTTATAGGAGGGCCCCAATGGGAGCAGTTCTTC. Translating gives CASSPLIGGPQWEQFF.

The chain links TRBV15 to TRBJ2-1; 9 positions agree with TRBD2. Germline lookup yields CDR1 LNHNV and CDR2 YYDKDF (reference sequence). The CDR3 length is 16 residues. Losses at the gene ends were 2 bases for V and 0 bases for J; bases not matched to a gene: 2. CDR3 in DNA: TGTGCCACCAGCAGACGTAGCGGGAGCTCCTACAATGAGCAGTTCTTC. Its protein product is CATSRRSGSSYNEQFF.

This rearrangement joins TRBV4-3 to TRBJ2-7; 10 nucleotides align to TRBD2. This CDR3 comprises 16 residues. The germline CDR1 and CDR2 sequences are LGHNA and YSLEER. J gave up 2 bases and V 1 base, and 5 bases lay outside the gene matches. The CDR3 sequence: CASSQGASGRTYEQYF. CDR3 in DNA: TGCGCCAGCAGCCAAGGGGCTAGCGGGAGAACCTACGAGCAGTACTTC.

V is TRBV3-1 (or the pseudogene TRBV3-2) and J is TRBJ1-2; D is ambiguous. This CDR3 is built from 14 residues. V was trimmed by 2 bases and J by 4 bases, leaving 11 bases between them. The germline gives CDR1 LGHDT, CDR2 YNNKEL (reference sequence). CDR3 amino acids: CASSQRDLSYGYTF. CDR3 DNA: TGTGCCAGCAGCCAACGAGACCTATCCTATGGCTACACCTTC.

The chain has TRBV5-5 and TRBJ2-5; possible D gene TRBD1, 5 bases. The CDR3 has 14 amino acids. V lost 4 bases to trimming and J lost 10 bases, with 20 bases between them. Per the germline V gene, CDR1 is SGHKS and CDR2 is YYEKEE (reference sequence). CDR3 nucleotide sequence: TGTGCCAGCAGCCACCAGAGCTTGGGCAGGGACCAGTACTTC. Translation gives CASSHQSLGRDQYF.

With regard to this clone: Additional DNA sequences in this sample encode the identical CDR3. Here the CDR3 DNA reads TGTGCCAGTGGAGTTGTAGCGGGGGGGCCTGGGGAAGAGACCCAGTACTTC. Translation: CASGVVAGGPGEETQYF. V gene TRBV7-9 combines with J gene TRBJ2-5; 11 bases are shared with TRBD2. The CDR3 spans 17 residues. V was pared by 9 bases and J by 3 bases, with 15 bases of the junction left unmatched. Germline CDR1 reads SEHNR; CDR2 reads FQNEAQ (reference sequence).

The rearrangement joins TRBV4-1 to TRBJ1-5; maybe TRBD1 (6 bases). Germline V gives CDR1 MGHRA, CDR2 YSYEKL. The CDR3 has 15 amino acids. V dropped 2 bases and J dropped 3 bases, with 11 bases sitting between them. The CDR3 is CASSQYRVPNQPQHF. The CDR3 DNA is TGCGCCAGCAGCCAATACAGGGTCCCCAATCAGCCCCAGCATTTT.

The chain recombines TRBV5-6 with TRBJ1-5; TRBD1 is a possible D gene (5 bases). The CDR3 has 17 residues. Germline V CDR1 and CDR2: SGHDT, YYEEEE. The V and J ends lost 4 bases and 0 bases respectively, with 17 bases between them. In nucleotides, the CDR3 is TGTGCCAGCAGCAGCACCGACAGAGCCTATAGCAATCAGCCCCAGCATTTT. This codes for CASSSTDRAYSNQPQHF.

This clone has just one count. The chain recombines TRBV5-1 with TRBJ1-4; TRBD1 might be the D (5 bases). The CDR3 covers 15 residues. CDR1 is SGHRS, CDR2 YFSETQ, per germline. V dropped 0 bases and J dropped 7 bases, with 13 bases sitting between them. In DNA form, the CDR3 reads TGCGCCAGCAGCTTGGCGGGGGACCGGGTTGAAAAACTGTTTTTT. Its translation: CASSLAGDRVEKLFF.

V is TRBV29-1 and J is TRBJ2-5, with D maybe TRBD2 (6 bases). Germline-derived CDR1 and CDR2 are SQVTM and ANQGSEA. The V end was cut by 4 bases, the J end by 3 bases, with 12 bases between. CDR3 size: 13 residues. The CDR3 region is CSVGGGSEETQYF. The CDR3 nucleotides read TGCAGCGTTGGGGGAGGATCAGAAGAGACCCAGTACTTC.

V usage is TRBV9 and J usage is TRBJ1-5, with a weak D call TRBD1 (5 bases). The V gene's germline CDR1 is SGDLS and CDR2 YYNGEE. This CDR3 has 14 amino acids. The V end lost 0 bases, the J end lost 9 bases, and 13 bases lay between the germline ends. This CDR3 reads CASSVGEGSGPQHF. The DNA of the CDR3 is TGTGCCAGCAGCGTAGGGGAGGGGAGTGGGCCCCAGCATTTT. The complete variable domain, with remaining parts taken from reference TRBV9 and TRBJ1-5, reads DSGVTQTPKHLITATGQRVTLRCSPRSGDLSVYWYQQSLDQGLQFLIQYYNGEERAKGNILERFSAQQFPDLHSELNLSSLELGDSALYFCASSVGEGSGPQHFGDGTRLSIL.

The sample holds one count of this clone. The CDR3 here is CATSRDRSSGANVLTF. The CDR3, as DNA: TGTGCCACCAGCAGAGACCGGAGCTCTGGGGCCAACGTCCTGACTTTC. The rearrangement links TRBV15 to TRBJ2-6; D is unclear. Germline CDR1 reads LNHNV; CDR2 reads YYDKDF (reference sequence). This CDR3 spans 16 amino acids. V was clipped by 0 bases and J by 0 bases, with 6 bases between them.

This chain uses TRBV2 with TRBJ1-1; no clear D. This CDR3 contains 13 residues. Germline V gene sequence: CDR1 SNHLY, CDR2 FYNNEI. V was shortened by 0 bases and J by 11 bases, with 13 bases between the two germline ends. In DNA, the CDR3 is TGTGCCAGCAGTGAAGCGATAGGATCGACGGCTTTCTTT. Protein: CASSEAIGSTAFF.